Shown below are 5 T cell receptor beta chains from a single sample sequenced in a study of Ad26.COV2.S vaccination and SARS-CoV-2 variants. Noted treatment: over 15 received Ad26.COV2.S at low or high dose, single or two shots; roughly five received placebo; per-sample allocation not given. Material that was analyzed had been drawn on day 63 after the first vaccine or placebo injection. TCRdb's table, derived via immunoSEQ multiplex PCR, lists solely in-frame clones and lacks some. The sample includes hundreds of thousands of clones, roughly 90% of them seen just once. The sample here was peripheral blood, taken in a trial of Ad26.COV2.S vaccine versus placebo. Receptors originate from a person between 18 and 65 years old who received the Ad26.COV2.S COVID-19 vaccine or a placebo.

The V gene is TRBV29-1, the J gene TRBJ2-1; 13 nucleotides agree with TRBD2. The CDR3 length is 18 residues. Trimming took 3 bases from V and 7 from J; bases not matched to a gene: 15. Per germline, CDR1 SQVTM and CDR2 ANQGSEA. The DNA of the CDR3 is TGCAGCGTTGAGAGCGACAGACGAAAGACTAGCGGGAGGAATGAGCAGTTCTTC. Protein sequence: CSVESDRRKTSGRNEQFF.

This rearrangement joins TRBV6-2 or TRBV6-3 to TRBJ2-5; no reliable D call. V was clipped by 6 bases and J by 0 bases, with 8 bases between them. The germline gives CDR1 MNHEY, CDR2 SVGEGT. The CDR3 totals 13 residues. CDR3 in DNA: TGTGCCAGCAGCCCAGTAGACCAAGAGACCCAGTACTTC. It specifies CASSPVDQETQYF.

CDR3 region: CASSDASGNEQFF. As DNA, the CDR3 is TGTGCCAGCAGTGATGCTAGCGGTAATGAGCAGTTCTTC. The chain has TRBV25-1 and TRBJ2-1; 7 nucleotides match TRBD2. The V and J ends lost 3 bases and 7 bases, in that order; junction bases with no gene match: 3. There are 13 residues in the CDR3. Germline CDR1 reads MGHDK; CDR2 reads SYGVNS.

The rearrangement uses TRBV6-5 and TRBJ1-4, with D maybe TRBD1 (5 bases). Trimming removed 0 bases from V and 8 bases from J, with 13 bases in between. This CDR3 spans 15 amino acids. Germline values: CDR1 MNHEY, CDR2 SVGAGI. The CDR3 loop reads CASSYSDSRGEKLFF. CDR3 DNA: TGTGCCAGCAGTTACTCGGACTCGCGGGGGGAAAAACTGTTTTTT.

J is TRBJ2-1 and V is TRBV7-2, with TRBD2 matching over 15 bases. Germline loops: CDR1 SGHTA, CDR2 FQGNSA. V was clipped by 5 bases and J by 1 base; unmatched bases: 9. This CDR3 has 19 amino acids. DNA of the CDR3: TGTGCCAGCAGCCCACTCGGGACTAGCGGGAGGCATTCCTACAATGAGCAGTTCTTC. This encodes CASSPLGTSGRHSYNEQFF.